This T cell receptor beta chain was identified during a study of response to subunit inactivated influenza vaccine. Only a few counts were recorded for this clonotype. Losses at the gene ends were 8 bases for V and 5 bases for J; bases not matched to a gene: 10. This CDR3 is 14 amino acids long. The germline V gene encodes CDR1 KGHSH and CDR2 LQKENI. One entry per CDR3 protein, called by TCRdb with MiXCR from the RT-PCR reads. The table records fewer than 700,000 distinct CDR3 sequences, under 15% of them present only once. The gene calls are TRBV18 and TRBJ2-5, with 8 positions matching TRBD1. The clonotype comes from a man aged 45 to 65 who received an inactivated influenza vaccine. This specimen consisted of PBMCs from blood, obtained around seven weeks after vaccination. CDR3 nucleotide sequence: TGTGCCAGCCGACAGGAGACAGGGGTGGAGACCCAGTACTTC. Translating gives CASRQETGVETQYF.